The 23 T cell receptor beta chains below were found in one sample sequenced in a study of shared clonotypes between healthy human individuals (dated by TCRdb to the early 2020s). The receptor library was made with the immunoSEQ multiplex PCR assay. TCRdb mirrors the immuneACCESS table, restricted to in-frame sequences. Some clones are absent from its copies; in checked studies, under half trace to an unresolved V gene, and the reason for the others is unknown. This sample comprises around 2,000,000 clones, 85% to 95% of them detected only once. The ten top clones hold roughly 0.13% of the sample. Sample: naive CD4+ T cells sorted from blood. According to the study, the label for this sample's cell subset or site signals: CD45RA+ positively selected. Source of these receptors: a man younger than 35 in good health.

The chain carries TRBV9 and TRBJ1-2; no clear D gene. CDR1 and CDR2 (germline): SGDLS, YYNGEE. The CDR3 runs to 13 residues. V was trimmed by 0 bases and J by 7 bases, leaving 10 bases between them. CDR3 bases: TGTGCCAGCAGCGTAGATTTCGCGTCTGGCTACACCTTC. Translating it yields CASSVDFASGYTF. Full variable domain (remainder filled in from reference TRBV9 and TRBJ1-2): DSGVTQTPKHLITATGQRVTLRCSPRSGDLSVYWYQQSLDQGLQFLIQYYNGEERAKGNILERFSAQQFPDLHSELNLSSLELGDSALYFCASSVDFASGYTFGSGTRLTVV.

The chain links TRBV6-4 to TRBJ1-5; unclear D gene. The V end was cut by 7 bases, the J end by 0 bases, with 10 bases between. CDR3 length equals 14 residues. The germline V gene has CDR1 MRHNA and CDR2 SNTAGT. The CDR3 protein is CASITLISNQPQHF. CDR3 nucleotide sequence: TGTGCCAGCATTACCTTAATTAGCAATCAGCCCCAGCATTTT.

The chain recombines TRBV29-1 with TRBJ1-1; D gene ambiguous. Trimming shortened V by 1 base and J by 2 bases, and 14 bases separated the two germline ends. This CDR3 is 15 amino acids long. Germline-derived CDR1 and CDR2 are SQVTM and ANQGSEA. This CDR3 is CSVEGAQKLNTEAFF. CDR3 DNA sequence: TGCAGCGTTGAAGGTGCACAGAAACTCAACACTGAAGCTTTCTTT.

The chain is built from TRBV28 and TRBJ2-7; D gene ambiguous. The CDR3 sequence is 14 residues long. Trimming stripped 5 bases from V and 0 bases from J, with 11 bases between. Germline values: CDR1 MDHEN, CDR2 SYDVKM. The CDR3 region has the DNA TGTGCCAGCAGTCCGACCTTAAGCTCCTACGAGCAGTACTTC. As protein: CASSPTLSSYEQYF.

The chain carries TRBV19 and TRBJ1-4; no clear D. V lost 4 bases and J 0 bases, leaving 9 bases between the germline ends. Germline V gene lookup returns CDR1 LNHDA and CDR2 SQIVND (reference sequence). CDR3 length: 15 amino acids. CDR3 residues: CASSTRYATNEKLFF. CDR3 DNA: TGTGCCAGTAGTACCCGGTACGCAACTAATGAAAAACTGTTTTTT.

V gene TRBV7-9 combines with J gene TRBJ2-7, with D tentatively TRBD1 or TRBD2 (5 bases each). The CDR3 consists of 14 residues. Germline CDR1 reads SEHNR; CDR2 reads FQNEAQ (reference sequence). Trimming left V 5 bases short and J 2 bases short, with 13 bases between. The CDR3 sequence: CASSRAVGAYEQYF. In DNA form, the CDR3 reads TGTGCCAGCAGCCGCGCCGTGGGGGCCTACGAGCAGTACTTC.

The chain links TRBV5-1 to TRBJ2-2, with 12 positions matching TRBD1. This CDR3 has 15 amino acids. Germline trimming cut 7 bases from V and 6 bases from J; bases unmatched to any gene: 7. Per the germline V gene, CDR1 is SGHRS and CDR2 is YFSETQ. The CDR3 DNA is TGCGCCAGCCTCTCTGGGGACAGGGGGCCCGGGGAGCTGTTTTTT. It translates to CASLSGDRGPGELFF.

Comment on this clone: The germline gene is not matched at one end of the junction; a read error may be the cause. V is TRBV7-7 and J is TRBJ2-1; TRBD1 is a possible D gene (7 bases). Germline V CDR1 and CDR2: SSHAT, FNYEAQ (reference sequence). This CDR3 has 16 residues. CDR3 nucleotides: TGTGCTAGCAGCCTGCCTCGTCGACAGGGAGGTCGTGAGCAGTTCTTC. Amino acid sequence: CASSLPRRQGGREQFF.

The chain employs TRBV30 and TRBJ1-2, with D unclear. Germline V gives CDR1 GTSNPN, CDR2 SVGIG (reference sequence). The length of the CDR3 is 13 residues. Deletions cut 0 bases from V and 7 bases from J, with 12 bases between. This CDR3 is CAWSVGSSSGYTF. CDR3 bases: TGTGCCTGGAGTGTAGGCTCTTCTTCTGGCTACACCTTC.

With respect to this clone: Additional DNA sequences in this sample encode the identical CDR3. This sequence joins TRBV30 and TRBJ1-3, with D uncertain. CDR1 is GTSNPN and CDR2 is SVGIG in the germline V gene (reference sequence). The CDR3 sequence is 12 residues long. V lost 4 bases, J lost 1 base, and 5 bases lay in between. CDR3 region: CAWTGSGNTIYF. CDR3 DNA: TGTGCCTGGACAGGTTCTGGAAACACCATATATTTT.

The chain combines TRBV9 with TRBJ2-1, with TRBD1 as a possible D gene (5 bases). The CDR3 runs to 14 residues. Per germline, CDR1 SGDLS and CDR2 YYNGEE. V lost 0 bases to trimming and J lost 8 bases, with 12 bases between them. Here the CDR3 DNA reads TGTGCCAGCAGCGTAGCAAGGGGCGGAGATGAGCAGTTCTTC. Translated: CASSVARGGDEQFF. Variable domain in full (rest from reference TRBV9 and TRBJ2-1): DSGVTQTPKHLITATGQRVTLRCSPRSGDLSVYWYQQSLDQGLQFLIQYYNGEERAKGNILERFSAQQFPDLHSELNLSSLELGDSALYFCASSVARGGDEQFFGPGTRLTVL.

A note on this clone: This may arise from a read error, as a much more abundant clone is one base away. The CDR3 DNA reads TGTGCCTGGAGACCAACGGCCCCGGCGATGAACACTGAAGCTTCCTTT. It encodes CAWRPTAPAMNTEASF. The V gene is TRBV30, the J gene TRBJ1-1; D is uncertain. CDR3 length: 16 amino acids. The germline gives CDR1 GTSNPN, CDR2 SVGIG (reference sequence).

This chain uses TRBV5-4 with TRBJ2-7; D assignment may be TRBD1 or TRBD2 (5 bases each). The length of the CDR3 is 13 residues. Germline CDR1 is SGHNT and CDR2 is YYREEE (reference sequence). The germline V and J ends were trimmed by 4 bases and 2 bases, with 10 bases remaining between them. DNA of the CDR3: TGTGCCAGCAGCCAGGGACGGACCTACGAGCAGTACTTC. The encoded protein is CASSQGRTYEQYF.

Turning to this clone: Within the sample, other DNA sequences also encode this same CDR3. The CDR3, as DNA: TGCGCCAGCAGCTTGGCGTACCAAGAGACCCAGTACTTC. This gives the protein CASSLAYQETQYF. J is TRBJ2-5 and V is TRBV5-1, with D hard to call. The germline gives CDR1 SGHRS, CDR2 YFSETQ. This CDR3 is 13 amino acids long. V gave up 0 bases and J gave up 0 bases, with 3 bases separating them.

V and J are TRBV30 and TRBJ1-2; D might be TRBD1 (5 bases). With 6 bases removed from V and 7 bases from J, the gap between germline ends came to 12 bases. The CDR3 extends over 11 amino acids. Germline-derived CDR1 and CDR2 are GTSNPN and SVGIG (reference sequence). CDR3 in amino acids: CACGEGPGYTF. The CDR3 DNA reads TGTGCCTGCGGAGAGGGGCCTGGCTACACCTTC.

The chain recombines TRBV28 with TRBJ1-5; 8 bases map to TRBD1. This CDR3 contains 13 residues. From germline, CDR1 is MDHEN and CDR2 SYDVKM. J gave up 10 bases and V 7 bases, and 9 bases lay outside the gene matches. CDR3 DNA sequence: TGTGCCAGCACCGGGACAGGAGAGCGACCCCAGCATTTT. Amino acids: CASTGTGERPQHF.

This clone was found a few times. This sequence joins TRBV18 and TRBJ1-5; the D gene is possibly TRBD1 (5 bases). The ends were cut back, 5 bases at V and 5 bases at J, with 13 bases in the middle. Germline V gene sequence: CDR1 KGHSH, CDR2 LQKENI. The CDR3 sequence is 14 residues long. CDR3 protein: CASSRDSPDQPQHF. CDR3 sequence (DNA): TGTGCCAGCTCAAGGGACTCCCCGGATCAGCCCCAGCATTTT.

On this clone: At one end the junction does not follow the germline gene, possibly because of a read error. The chain couples TRBV7-7 to TRBJ2-3; the D is unclear. Germline values: CDR1 SSHAT, CDR2 FNYEAQ (reference sequence). This CDR3 region has 14 residues. DNA of the CDR3: TGTGCTAGCAGCTTAAACTTGGGCACAGATACGCAGTATTTT. It translates to CASSLNLGTDTQYF.

Remarks on this clone: The junction shows a germline mismatch at one end, possibly a read error. The chain links TRBV7-9 to TRBJ1-3, with D possibly being TRBD1 (5 bases). Germline assignment: CDR1 SEHNR and CDR2 FQNEAQ (reference sequence). The CDR3 runs to 12 residues. In DNA form, the CDR3 reads TGTGCCAGCGATCCATCGGGTCGGGACCTTCACTTT. Amino acid sequence: CASDPSGRDLHF.

The chain links TRBV7-9 to TRBJ2-2, with 7 bases fitting TRBD1. In germline, CDR1 is SEHNR, CDR2 FQNEAQ (reference sequence). This CDR3 has 14 residues. V was clipped by 6 bases and J by 4 bases; unmatched bases: 5. CDR3 DNA sequence: TGTGCCAGCAGTCCGGGACAGCCCACCGGGGAGCTGTTTTTT. Translating gives CASSPGQPTGELFF.

The chain has TRBV6-1 and TRBJ2-7; D may be TRBD2 (5 bases). V lost 7 bases and J 3 bases, leaving 13 bases between the germline ends. There are 13 residues in the CDR3. CDR1 and CDR2 (germline): MNHNS, SASEGT. The CDR3 spells CASNPDGVYEQYF. In nucleotides, the CDR3 is TGTGCCAGCAACCCGGACGGGGTCTACGAGCAGTACTTC.

The V call is TRBV15, the J call TRBJ1-5; D ambiguous. The V gene lost 0 bases and the J gene lost 0 bases, with 6 bases spanning the gap. Germline V CDR1 and CDR2: LNHNV, YYDKDF (reference sequence). CDR3 length: 15 amino acids. Written as DNA, the CDR3 is TGTGCCACCAGCAGAGAACCATATAGCAATCAGCCCCAGCATTTT. It translates to CATSREPYSNQPQHF.

With respect to this clone: Other DNA sequences from this sample encode an identical CDR3 as well. The chain uses TRBV5-1 and TRBJ2-4, with D unclear. Germline V gene data show CDR1 as SGHRS and CDR2 as YFSETQ. The CDR3 contains 14 residues. Trimming took 0 bases from V and 1 from J, leaving 5 bases between them. The CDR3 reads CASSLGQAKNIQYF. As DNA, the CDR3 is TGCGCCAGCAGCTTGGGGCAGGCCAAAAACATTCAGTACTTC.